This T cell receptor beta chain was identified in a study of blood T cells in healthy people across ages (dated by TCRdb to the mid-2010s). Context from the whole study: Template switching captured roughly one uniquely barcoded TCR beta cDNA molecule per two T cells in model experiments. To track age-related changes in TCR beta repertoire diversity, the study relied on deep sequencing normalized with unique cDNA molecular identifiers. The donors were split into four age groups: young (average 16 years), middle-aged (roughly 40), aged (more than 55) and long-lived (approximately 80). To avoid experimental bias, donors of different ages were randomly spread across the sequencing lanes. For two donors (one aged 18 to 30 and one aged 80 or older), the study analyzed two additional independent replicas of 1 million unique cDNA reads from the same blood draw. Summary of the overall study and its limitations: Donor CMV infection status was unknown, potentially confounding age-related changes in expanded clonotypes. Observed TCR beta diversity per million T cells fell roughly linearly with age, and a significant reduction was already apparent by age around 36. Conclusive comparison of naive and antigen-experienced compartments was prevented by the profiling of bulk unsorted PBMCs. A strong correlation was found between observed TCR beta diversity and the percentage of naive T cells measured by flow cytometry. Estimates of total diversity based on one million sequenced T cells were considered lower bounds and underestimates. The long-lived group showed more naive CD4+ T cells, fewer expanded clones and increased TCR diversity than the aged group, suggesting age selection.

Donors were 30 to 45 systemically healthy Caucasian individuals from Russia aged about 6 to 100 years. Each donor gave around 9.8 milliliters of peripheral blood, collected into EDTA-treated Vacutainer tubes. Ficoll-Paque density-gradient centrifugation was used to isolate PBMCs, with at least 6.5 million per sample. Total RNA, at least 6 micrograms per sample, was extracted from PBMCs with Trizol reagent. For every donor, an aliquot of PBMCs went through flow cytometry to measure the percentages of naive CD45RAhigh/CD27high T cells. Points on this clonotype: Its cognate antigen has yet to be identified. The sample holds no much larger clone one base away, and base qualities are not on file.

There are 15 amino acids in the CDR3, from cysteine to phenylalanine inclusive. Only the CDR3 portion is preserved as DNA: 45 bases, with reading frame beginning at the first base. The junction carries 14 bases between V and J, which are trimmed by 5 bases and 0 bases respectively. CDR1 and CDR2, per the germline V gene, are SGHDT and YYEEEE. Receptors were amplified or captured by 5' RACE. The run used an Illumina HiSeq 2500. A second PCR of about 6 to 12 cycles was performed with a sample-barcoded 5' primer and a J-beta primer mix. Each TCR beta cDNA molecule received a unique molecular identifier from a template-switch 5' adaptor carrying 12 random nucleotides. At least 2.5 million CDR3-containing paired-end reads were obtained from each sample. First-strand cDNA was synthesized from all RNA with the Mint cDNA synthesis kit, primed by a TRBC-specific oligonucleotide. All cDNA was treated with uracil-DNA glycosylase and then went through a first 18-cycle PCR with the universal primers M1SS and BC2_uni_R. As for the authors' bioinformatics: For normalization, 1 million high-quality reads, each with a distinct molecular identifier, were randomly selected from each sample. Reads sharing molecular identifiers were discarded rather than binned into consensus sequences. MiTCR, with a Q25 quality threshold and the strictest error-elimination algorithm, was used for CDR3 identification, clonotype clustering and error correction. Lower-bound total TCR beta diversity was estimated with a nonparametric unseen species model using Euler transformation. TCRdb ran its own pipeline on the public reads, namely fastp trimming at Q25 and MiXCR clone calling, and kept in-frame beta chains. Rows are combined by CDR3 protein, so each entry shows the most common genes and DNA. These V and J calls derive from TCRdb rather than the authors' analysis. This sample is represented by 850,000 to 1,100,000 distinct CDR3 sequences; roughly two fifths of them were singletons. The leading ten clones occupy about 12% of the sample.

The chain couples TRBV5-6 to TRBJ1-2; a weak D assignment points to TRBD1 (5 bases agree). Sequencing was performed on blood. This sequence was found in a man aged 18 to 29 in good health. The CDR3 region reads CASRRACRANYGYTF. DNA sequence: TGTGCCAGCAGGCGGGCTTGCAGGGCTAACTATGGCTACACCTTC. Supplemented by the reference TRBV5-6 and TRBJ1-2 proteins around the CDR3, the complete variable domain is DAGVTQSPTHLIKTRGQQVTLRCSPKSGHDTVSWYQQALGQGPQFIFQYYEEEERQRGNFPDRFSGHQFPNYSSELNVNALLLGDSALYLCASRRACRANYGYTFGSGTRLTVV.